One sample yielded the 11 T cell receptor beta chains listed below, sequenced in a study of neurological immune-mediated disorders. TCRdb processed the 5' RACE reads anew with MiXCR; each CDR3 protein has one entry. The table lists approximately 60,000 distinct CDR3 sequences, around 3.6% of them singletons. Sample: PBMCs. The receptors here all came from a woman aged 25-40 years with multiple sclerosis.

The V gene is TRBV7-2, the J gene TRBJ2-3; 12 positions agree with TRBD2. J lost 6 bases, V lost 3 bases, and 10 bases had no gene match. This CDR3 comprises 17 residues. The V gene's germline CDR1 is SGHTA and CDR2 FQGNSA. The CDR3 DNA is TGTGCCAGCAGCTTGGGTCCTAGCGGGAGGGCCGAGGATACGCAGTATTTT. This codes for CASSLGPSGRAEDTQYF.

This clonotype was picked up many times. The V call is TRBV20-1, the J call TRBJ2-1; 7 bases line up with TRBD2. The V gene's germline CDR1 is DFQATT and CDR2 SNEGSKA (reference sequence). V shed 2 bases, J shed 1 base, and the junction held 5 bases outside the gene matches. The CDR3 extends over 15 amino acids. This chain's CDR3 is CSARLAAFSYNEQFF. CDR3 DNA: TGCAGTGCTAGACTAGCGGCGTTTTCCTACAATGAGCAGTTCTTC.

This clonotype was found many times. This chain connects TRBV7-8 to TRBJ2-7; the D gene is possibly TRBD1 (6 bases). The CDR3 totals 15 residues. Trimming stripped 3 bases from V and 4 bases from J, with 16 bases between. The germline gives CDR1 SGHVS, CDR2 FQNEAQ. The CDR3 DNA reads as TGTGCCAGCAGCTTCCAGGCACAGGGAATTTACGAGCAGTACTTC. Encoded protein: CASSFQAQGIYEQYF. The whole variable domain, filled in from reference TRBV7-8 and TRBJ2-7, reads GAGVSQSPRYKVAKRGQDVALRCDPISGHVSLFWYQQALGQGPEFLTYFQNEAQLDKSGLPSDRFFAERPEGSVSTLKIQRTQQEDSAVYLCASSFQAQGIYEQYFGPGTRLTVT.

This clonotype was recorded at least ten times. The chain couples TRBV6-1 to TRBJ2-7; TRBD1 aligns across 10 bases. The germline gives CDR1 MNHNS, CDR2 SASEGT. J gave up 1 base and V 6 bases, and 6 bases lay outside the gene matches. This CDR3 has 15 residues. In DNA form, the CDR3 reads TGTGCCAGCAGCCTCGGGACAGGGGCGTCCTACGAGCAGTACTTC. This codes for CASSLGTGASYEQYF.

This clonotype was observed many times. The chain joins TRBV20-1 to TRBJ2-1, with 10 bases identical to TRBD2. Germline CDR1 and CDR2: DFQATT and SNEGSKA (reference sequence). V trimming: 6 bases; J trimming: 10 bases; junction bases outside the gene matches: 15. This CDR3 region has 15 residues. The CDR3 DNA is TGCAGTGCGGTTTTGGGGGCTAGCGGGAGTGCAGAGCAGTTCTTC. Protein: CSAVLGASGSAEQFF.

This clonotype was seen repeatedly, ten times or more. DNA of the CDR3: TGTGCCAGCAGTTTATCTATCGACAGGGGTAGCTATGGCTACACCTTC. The encoded protein is CASSLSIDRGSYGYTF. The rearrangement links TRBV27 to TRBJ1-2; 8 positions match TRBD1. The CDR3 spans 16 residues. The V segment lost 0 bases and the J segment 4 bases; nucleotides outside the gene matches: 7. Per the germline V gene, CDR1 is MNHEY and CDR2 is SMNVEV (reference sequence).

This clonotype was observed many times. This rearrangement joins TRBV5-1 to TRBJ1-1, with unresolved D. Germline V CDR1 and CDR2: SGHRS, YFSETQ. V dropped 0 bases and J dropped 0 bases, with 9 bases sitting between them. This CDR3 spans 15 amino acids. CDR3: CASSLVPGLNTEAFF. The CDR3 nucleotides read TGCGCCAGCAGCTTGGTCCCCGGGTTGAACACTGAAGCTTTCTTT. Looking up the rest from reference TRBV5-1 and TRBJ1-1 gives the full variable domain: KAGVTQTPRYLIKTRGQQVTLSCSPISGHRSVSWYQQTPGQGLQFLFEYFSETQRNKGNFPGRFSGRQFSNSRSEMNVSTLELGDSALYLCASSLVPGLNTEAFFGQGTRLTVV.

This clonotype was recorded at least ten times. The gene calls are TRBV6-5 and TRBJ2-1, with no clear D. Germline-derived CDR1 and CDR2 are MNHEY and SVGAGI. The V gene lost 6 bases and the J gene lost 0 bases, with 6 bases spanning the gap. The CDR3 loop spans 13 amino acids. The CDR3 loop is CASRMSSYNEQFF. The DNA for the CDR3 is TGTGCCAGCAGGATGAGCTCCTACAATGAGCAGTTCTTC.

There are many counts of this clonotype. The V and J genes are TRBV4-3 and TRBJ2-2; possibly TRBD1 for D (5 bases). Germline V CDR1 and CDR2: LGHNA, YSLEER. With 3 bases removed from V and 6 bases from J, the gap between germline ends came to 11 bases. The CDR3 has 14 amino acids. CDR3 bases: TGCGCCAGCAGCCAGGGCCAGGGTTCCGGGGAGCTGTTTTTT. It specifies CASSQGQGSGELFF.

This clonotype was seen repeatedly, ten times or more. The chain combines TRBV5-1 with TRBJ2-7, with D perhaps TRBD2 (6 bases). With 4 bases removed from V and 7 bases from J, the gap between germline ends came to 24 bases. Germline V gene data show CDR1 as SGHRS and CDR2 as YFSETQ. This CDR3 is 16 amino acids long. The chain's CDR3 is CASSPEPQEGWVEQYF. CDR3 nucleotide sequence: TGCGCCAGCAGCCCCGAACCACAGGAGGGGTGGGTGGAGCAGTACTTC. Using reference TRBV5-1 and TRBJ2-7 for the parts outside the CDR3, the full variable domain is KAGVTQTPRYLIKTRGQQVTLSCSPISGHRSVSWYQQTPGQGLQFLFEYFSETQRNKGNFPGRFSGRQFSNSRSEMNVSTLELGDSALYLCASSPEPQEGWVEQYFGPGTRLTVT.

This clonotype was seen ten or more times. A much larger clone lies a single base off, so this may be a read error. V is TRBV4-1 and J is TRBJ2-5; maybe TRBD2 (5 bases). Germline V gives CDR1 MGHRA, CDR2 YSYEKL. This CDR3 has 15 residues. Trimming removed 0 bases at V and 2 bases at J, with 10 bases between. Here the CDR3 DNA reads TGCGCCAGCAGCCAAGAATCGGGAAAGCAAGAGACCCAGTACTTC. It yields the protein CASSQESGKQETQYF.